This entry describes one TCR beta chain. Its antigen remains unidentified. Using immunoSEQ multiplex PCR, the repertoire was profiled, and TCRdb retains in-frame clones only, with some absent. Among 45,000 to 50,000 clones listed, around half were seen once. CDR1 is MNHEY and CDR2 is SMNVEV in the germline V gene (reference sequence). The CDR3 loop spans 14 amino acids. Trimming pared 3 bases from V and 0 bases from J, leaving 8 bases between. The sample is drawn from a study of cytotoxic CD8 clonotypes in ibrutinib-treated CLL. Overall study context: Samples yielded averages of about 250,000 productive templates and tens of thousands of productive rearrangements. Study observations and caveats: Sustained-remission and progressing patients were not sampled at matched times. Clonality went higher at ibrutinib response and then dropped back toward baseline at progression.

Frozen-stored PBMCs produced approximately 1.9 micrograms of genomic DNA for TCR beta libraries. The V call is TRBV27, the J call TRBJ1-1; D is uncertain. The TCR originated in a human donor with chronic lymphocytic leukemia. The sample here was PBMCs, taken after 12 months of ibrutinib treatment. CDR3 nucleotides: TGTGCCAGCAGTTTTCGGGCGATGAACACTGAAGCTTTCTTT. As protein: CASSFRAMNTEAFF.